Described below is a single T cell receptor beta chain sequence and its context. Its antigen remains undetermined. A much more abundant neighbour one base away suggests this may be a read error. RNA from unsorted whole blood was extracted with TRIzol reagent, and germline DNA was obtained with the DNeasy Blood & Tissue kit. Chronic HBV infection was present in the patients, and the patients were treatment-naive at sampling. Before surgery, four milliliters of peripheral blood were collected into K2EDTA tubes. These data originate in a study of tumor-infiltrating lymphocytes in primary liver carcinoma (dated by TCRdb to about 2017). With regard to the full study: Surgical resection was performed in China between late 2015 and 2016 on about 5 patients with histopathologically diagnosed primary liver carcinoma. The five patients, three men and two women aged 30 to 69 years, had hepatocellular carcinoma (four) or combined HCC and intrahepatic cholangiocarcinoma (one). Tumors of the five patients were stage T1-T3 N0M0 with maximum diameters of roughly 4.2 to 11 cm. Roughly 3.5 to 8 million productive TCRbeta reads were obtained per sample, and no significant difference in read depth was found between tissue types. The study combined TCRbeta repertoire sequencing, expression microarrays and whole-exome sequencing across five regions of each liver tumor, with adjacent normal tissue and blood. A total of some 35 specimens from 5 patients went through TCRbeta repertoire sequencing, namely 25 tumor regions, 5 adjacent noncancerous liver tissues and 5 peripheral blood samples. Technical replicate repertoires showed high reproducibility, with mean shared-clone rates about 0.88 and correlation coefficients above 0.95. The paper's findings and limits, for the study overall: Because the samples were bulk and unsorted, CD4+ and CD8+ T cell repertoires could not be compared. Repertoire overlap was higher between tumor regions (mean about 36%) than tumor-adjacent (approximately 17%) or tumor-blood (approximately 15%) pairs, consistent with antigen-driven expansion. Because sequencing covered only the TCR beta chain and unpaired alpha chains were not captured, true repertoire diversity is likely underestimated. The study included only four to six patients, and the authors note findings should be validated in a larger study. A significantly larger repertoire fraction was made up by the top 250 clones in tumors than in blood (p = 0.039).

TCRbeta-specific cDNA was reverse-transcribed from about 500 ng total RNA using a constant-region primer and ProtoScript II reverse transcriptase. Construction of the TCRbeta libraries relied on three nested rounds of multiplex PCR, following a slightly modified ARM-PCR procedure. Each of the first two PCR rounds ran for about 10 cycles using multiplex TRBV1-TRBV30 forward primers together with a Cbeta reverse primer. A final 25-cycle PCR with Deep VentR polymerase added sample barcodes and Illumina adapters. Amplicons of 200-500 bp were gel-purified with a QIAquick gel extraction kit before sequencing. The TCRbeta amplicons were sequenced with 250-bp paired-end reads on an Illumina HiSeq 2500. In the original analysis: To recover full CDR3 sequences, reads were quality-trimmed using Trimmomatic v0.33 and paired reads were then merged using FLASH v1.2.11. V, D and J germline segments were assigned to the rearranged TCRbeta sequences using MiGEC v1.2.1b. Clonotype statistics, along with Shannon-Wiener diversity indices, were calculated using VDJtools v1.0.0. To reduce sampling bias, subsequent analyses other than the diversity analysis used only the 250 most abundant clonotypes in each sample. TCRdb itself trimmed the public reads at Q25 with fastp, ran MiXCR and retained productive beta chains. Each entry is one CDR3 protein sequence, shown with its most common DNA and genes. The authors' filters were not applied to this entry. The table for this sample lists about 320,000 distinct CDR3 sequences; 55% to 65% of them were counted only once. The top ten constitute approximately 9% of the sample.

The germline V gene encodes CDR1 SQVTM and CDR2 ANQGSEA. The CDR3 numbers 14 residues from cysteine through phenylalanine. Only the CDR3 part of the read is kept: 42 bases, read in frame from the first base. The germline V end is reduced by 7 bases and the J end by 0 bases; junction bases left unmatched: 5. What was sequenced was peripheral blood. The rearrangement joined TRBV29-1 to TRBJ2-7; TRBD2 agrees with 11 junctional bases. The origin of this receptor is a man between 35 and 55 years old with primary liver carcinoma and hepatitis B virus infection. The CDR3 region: CSAKTSGNSYEQYF. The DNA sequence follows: TGCAGCGCTAAGACTAGCGGGAACTCCTACGAGCAGTACTTC.